The text below deals with one T cell receptor beta chain. Its antigen remains unidentified. TCRdb keeps only in-frame clones here, not all; method: immunoSEQ multiplex PCR. The repertoire holds over 65,000 clones, with roughly 93% as singletons. This sample is part of a study of siplizumab effects on memory and regulatory T cells. Study-wide results and caveats: Proliferating Tregs from siplizumab cultures lacked functional confirmation of suppression.

V lost 4 bases to trimming and J lost 0 bases; unmatched junction nucleotides: 3. Germline CDR1 SEHNR, CDR2 FQNEAQ (reference sequence). CDR3 length: 15 residues. The chain joins TRBV7-9 to TRBJ1-1, with TRBD1 matching 9 bases. The sequencing input was CD8+ T cells sorted from blood. This TCR came from a human donor in good health. CDR3 region: CASSSGQGMNTEAFF. CDR3 bases: TGTGCCAGCAGCTCAGGACAGGGGATGAACACTGAAGCTTTCTTT. Full variable domain (missing parts from reference TRBV7-9 and TRBJ1-1): DTGVSQNPRHKITKRGQNVTFRCDPISEHNRLYWYRQTLGQGPEFLTYFQNEAQLEKSRLLSDRFSAERPKGSFSTLEIQRTEQGDSAMYLCASSSGQGMNTEAFFGQGTRLTVV.